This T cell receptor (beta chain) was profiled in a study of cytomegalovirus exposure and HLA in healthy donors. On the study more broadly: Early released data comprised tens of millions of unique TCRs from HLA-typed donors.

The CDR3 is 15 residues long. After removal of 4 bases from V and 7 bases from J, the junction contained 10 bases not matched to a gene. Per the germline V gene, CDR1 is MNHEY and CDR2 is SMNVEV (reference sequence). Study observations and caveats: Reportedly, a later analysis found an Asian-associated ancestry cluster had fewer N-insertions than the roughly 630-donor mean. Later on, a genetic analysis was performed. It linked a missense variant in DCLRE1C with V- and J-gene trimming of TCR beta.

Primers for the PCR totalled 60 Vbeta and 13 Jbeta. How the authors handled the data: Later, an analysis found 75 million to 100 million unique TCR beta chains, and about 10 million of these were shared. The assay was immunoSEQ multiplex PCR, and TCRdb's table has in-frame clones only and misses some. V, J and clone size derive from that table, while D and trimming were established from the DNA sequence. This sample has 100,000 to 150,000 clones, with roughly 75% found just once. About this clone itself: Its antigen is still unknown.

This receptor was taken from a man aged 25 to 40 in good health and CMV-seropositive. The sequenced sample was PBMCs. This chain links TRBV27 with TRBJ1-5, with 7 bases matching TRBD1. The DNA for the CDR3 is TGTGCCAGCAGTTCTTTGAAACAGGGGTACCAGCCCCAGCATTTT. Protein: CASSSLKQGYQPQHF.